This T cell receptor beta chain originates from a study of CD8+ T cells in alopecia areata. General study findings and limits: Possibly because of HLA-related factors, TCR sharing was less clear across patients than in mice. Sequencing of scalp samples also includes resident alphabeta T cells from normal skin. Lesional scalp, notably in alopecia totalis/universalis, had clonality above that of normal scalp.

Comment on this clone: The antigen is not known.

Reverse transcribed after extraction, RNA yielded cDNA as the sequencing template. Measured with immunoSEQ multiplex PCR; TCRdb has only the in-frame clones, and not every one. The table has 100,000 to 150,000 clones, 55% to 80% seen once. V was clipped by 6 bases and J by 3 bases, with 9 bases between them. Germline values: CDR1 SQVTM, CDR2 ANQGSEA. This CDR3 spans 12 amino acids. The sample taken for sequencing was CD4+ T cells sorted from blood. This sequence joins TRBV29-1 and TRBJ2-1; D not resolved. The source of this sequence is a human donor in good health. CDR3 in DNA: TGCAGCGTCCCCGGAATCTACAATGAGCAGTTCTTC. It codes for CSVPGIYNEQFF.